This T cell receptor beta chain is from a study of blood T cell repertoires in COVID-19. The V end lost 2 bases, the J end lost 2 bases, and 22 bases lay between the germline ends. This CDR3 has 19 residues. Germline values: CDR1 MNHEY, CDR2 SMNVEV (reference sequence). Authors' data handling: How many nucleated cells were present was estimated from reference gene primer amplification. Some clones are missing from TCRdb's copy, which holds only in-frame ones; the method was immunoSEQ multiplex PCR. The V and J calls and clone size are taken from that table; D and trimming were inferred from the DNA. The sample gives fewer than 400,000 clones, about nine tenths of which show up once; over 4% is in the top ten. This clone turned up a few times.

The chain couples TRBV27 to TRBJ1-5; D possibly corresponds to TRBD1 (6 bases). Sequenced: PBMCs or T cells enriched from blood (not recorded which). The clonotype was recovered from a man between 60 and 70 years old who had recovered from COVID-19. The CDR3 is CASSLRGGGGDIGNQPQHF. CDR3 bases: TGTGCCAGCAGTTTAAGAGGGGGGGGTGGGGATATCGGCAATCAGCCCCAGCATTTT.